Below, 27 T cell receptor beta chains from the same sample are listed, as sequenced in a study of CD8 T cells in ankylosing spondylitis. MiXCR, run by TCRdb on the 5' RACE reads, gives a single entry per CDR3 protein. The profile covers roughly 280,000 distinct CDR3 sequences, with roughly 20% appearing a single time and around 8% taken by the ten largest. The sample consisted of blood, either unsorted or a sorted T cell fraction (not recorded which). The receptors derive from a male donor with ankylosing spondylitis or in good health (not recorded which).

The rearrangement joins TRBV12-3 or TRBV12-4 to TRBJ2-1; D remains unclear. The CDR3 is made up of 16 amino acids. Trimming took 1 base from V and 6 from J, leaving 16 bases between them. The CDR3 sequence: CASSLGGVGVGNEQFF. In nucleotides, the CDR3 is TGTGCCAGCAGTTTAGGGGGTGTAGGAGTCGGCAATGAGCAGTTCTTC.

The chain joins TRBV20-1 to TRBJ1-5; D gene uncertain. This CDR3 is built from 13 residues. From germline, CDR1 is DFQATT and CDR2 SNEGSKA (reference sequence). Trimming took off 2 bases at V and 3 bases at J, with 8 bases between the two ends. CDR3 in DNA: TGCAGTGCTAGACAGGCCACCAATCAGCCCCAGCATTTT. It is translated as CSARQATNQPQHF.

This sequence joins TRBV4-1 and TRBJ2-3; D remains ambiguous. V was pared by 0 bases and J by 0 bases, with 4 bases between. Germline loops: CDR1 MGHRA, CDR2 YSYEKL. The CDR3 totals 14 residues. The CDR3 loop is CASSQDDSTDTQYF. The CDR3 DNA reads TGCGCCAGCAGCCAAGATGACAGCACAGATACGCAGTATTTT.

CDR3 sequence (DNA): TGTGCCAGCAGTTACTCGGACAAAACAGATACGCAGTATTTT. Translation gives CASSYSDKTDTQYF. The J gene is TRBJ2-3, the V gene TRBV6-5, with D possibly TRBD1 on 5 matching bases. CDR3 length: 14 residues. Deletions cut 0 bases from V and 3 bases from J, with 7 bases between. Germline CDR1 and CDR2: MNHEY and SVGAGI.

This clonotype was detected many times. V gene TRBV7-8 combines with J gene TRBJ2-7; D not resolved. V was pared by 5 bases and J by 3 bases, with 14 bases between. CDR3 size: 14 residues. The germline V gene encodes CDR1 SGHVS and CDR2 FQNEAQ. The CDR3 nucleotides are TGTGCCAGCAGCCCCCGGTACGGTGACTACGAGCAGTACGTC. As protein: CASSPRYGDYEQYV.

The table lists this clonotype with a few counts. CDR3 amino acids: CATSNRGLDTGELFF. Here the CDR3 DNA reads TGTGCCACCAGTAACAGGGGGCTTGACACCGGGGAGCTGTTTTTT. This sequence joins TRBV24-1 and TRBJ2-2; 9 bases are a match to TRBD1. The CDR3 length is 15 residues. The germline CDR1 and CDR2 sequences are KGHDR and SFDVKD. V gave up 6 bases and J gave up 3 bases; unmatched junction bases: 4.

The chain combines TRBV4-2 with TRBJ2-7, with D tentatively TRBD1 (5 bases). Deletions cut 3 bases from V and 5 bases from J, with 11 bases between. Germline V CDR1 and CDR2: LGHNA, YNFKEQ. The length of the CDR3 is 13 residues. CDR3 DNA sequence: TGTGCCAGCAGCCAGGCCCAGGGTGACGAGCAGTACGTC. It codes for CASSQAQGDEQYV.

This clonotype turned up a few times. The J gene is TRBJ2-3, the V gene TRBV11-1; TRBD1 aligns across 7 bases. Germline V CDR1 and CDR2: SGHAT, FQDESV (reference sequence). This CDR3 spans 13 amino acids. The junction had 3 bases not matched to a gene; V was cut back by 5 bases and J by 4 bases. CDR3 protein: CASSKDRPDTQYF. For the CDR3, the DNA is TGTGCCAGCAGCAAGGACAGGCCAGATACGCAGTATTTT. Full variable domain (remainder filled in from reference TRBV11-1 and TRBJ2-3): EAEVAQSPRYKITEKSQAVAFWCDPISGHATLYWYRQILGQGPELLVQFQDESVVDDSQLPKDRFSAERLKGVDSTLKIQPAELGDSAMYLCASSKDRPDTQYFGPGTRLTVL.

This chain links TRBV28 with TRBJ1-2; D not certain. CDR3 length: 13 amino acids. The germline V gene encodes CDR1 MDHEN and CDR2 SYDVKM. V lost 3 bases to trimming and J lost 7 bases, with 12 bases between them. The CDR3 spells CASSLGDRAGYTF. DNA of the CDR3: TGTGCCAGCAGTTTGGGAGATCGGGCTGGCTACACCTTC.

The V call is TRBV3-1, the J call TRBJ2-2, with D possibly being TRBD1 or TRBD2 (5 bases each). The CDR3 runs 14 residues. V gave up 4 bases and J gave up 7 bases, with 13 bases separating them. Looked up from germline, CDR1 is LGHDT and CDR2 is YNNKEL (reference sequence). The CDR3 is CASSLLNGGGELFF. CDR3 nucleotide sequence: TGTGCCAGCAGCCTGCTAAATGGGGGCGGGGAGCTGTTTTTT.

This clonotype was observed once. The chain joins TRBV10-1 to TRBJ2-7, with 7 positions matching TRBD2. Germline loops: CDR1 WNHNN, CDR2 SYGVQD (reference sequence). Losses at the gene ends were 2 bases for V and 2 bases for J; bases not matched to a gene: 3. The CDR3 spans 14 residues. The CDR3 sequence is CASSEGGRPYEQYV. The DNA of the CDR3 is TGCGCCAGCAGTGAGGGCGGGAGACCCTACGAGCAGTACGTC.

This clonotype turned up a few times. The rearrangement links TRBV9 to TRBJ1-5; D unclear. The CDR3 contains 13 residues. V lost 4 bases and J 0 bases, leaving 5 bases between the germline ends. Germline V CDR1 and CDR2: SGDLS, YYNGEE. CDR3 sequence: CASSPFSNQPQHF. The CDR3 DNA is TGTGCCAGCAGCCCGTTTAGCAATCAGCCCCAGCATTTT. Complete variable domain (other parts from reference TRBV9 and TRBJ1-5): DSGVTQTPKHLITATGQRVTLRCSPRSGDLSVYWYQQSLDQGLQFLIQYYNGEERAKGNILERFSAQQFPDLHSELNLSSLELGDSALYFCASSPFSNQPQHFGDGTRLSIL.

This clonotype was seen at least ten times. The chain recombines TRBV29-1 with TRBJ1-5, with D tentatively TRBD1 (5 bases). Germline CDR1 reads SQVTM; CDR2 reads ANQGSEA. V was cut by 7 bases and J by 5 bases, with 15 bases left in between. There are 13 residues in the CDR3. The CDR3 DNA follows: TGCAGCGCCCGTCAGGGAGGCGATCAGCCCCAGCATTTT. The encoded protein is CSARQGGDQPQHF. Combining the CDR3 with reference TRBV29-1 and TRBJ1-5 gives the whole variable domain SAVISQKPSRDICQRGTSLTIQCQVDSQVTMMFWYRQQPGQSLTLIATANQGSEATYESGFVIDKFPISRPNLTFSTLTVSNMSPEDSSIYLCSARQGGDQPQHFGDGTRLSIL.

V gene TRBV7-9 combines with J gene TRBJ1-2; D ambiguous. CDR1 is SEHNR, CDR2 FQNEAQ, per germline (reference sequence). CDR3 length: 13 residues. V was cut by 4 bases and J by 8 bases, with 14 bases left in between. CDR3 in amino acids: CASSSLDTWGYTF. DNA of the CDR3: TGTGCCAGCAGCTCCCTGGATACGTGGGGCTACACCTTC. Based on the CDR3 plus reference TRBV7-9 and TRBJ1-2, the full variable domain is DTGVSQNPRHKITKRGQNVTFRCDPISEHNRLYWYRQTLGQGPEFLTYFQNEAQLEKSRLLSDRFSAERPKGSFSTLEIQRTEQGDSAMYLCASSSLDTWGYTFGSGTRLTVV.

This clonotype was seen a handful of times. This chain joins TRBV6-5 and TRBJ1-6, with D possibly TRBD1 on 6 matching bases. CDR1 and CDR2 from the germline V gene are MNHEY and SVGAGI. V was pared by 2 bases and J by 8 bases, with 16 bases between. The CDR3 consists of 16 residues. CDR3 nucleotide sequence: TGTGCCAGCAGTTACGCGCCGCCGCAGGGGCATTCACCCCTCCACTTT. Its translation is CASSYAPPQGHSPLHF.

This clonotype was seen at least ten times. The chain is built from TRBV28 and TRBJ2-1; no reliable D call. The CDR3 length is 14 residues. Trimming cost V 6 bases and J 2 bases, with 11 bases left between them. The germline V gene has CDR1 MDHEN and CDR2 SYDVKM. CDR3 DNA sequence: TGTGCCAGCAGCCCCACAGCTACCTACAATGAGCAGTTCTTC. Residues: CASSPTATYNEQFF. Full variable domain (rest looked up from reference TRBV28 and TRBJ2-1): DVKVTQSSRYLVKRTGEKVFLECVQDMDHENMFWYRQDPGLGLRLIYFSYDVKMKEKGDIPEGYSVSREKKERFSLILESASTNQTSMYLCASSPTATYNEQFFGPGTRLTVL.

This clonotype occurred a few times. The rearrangement links TRBV29-1 to TRBJ2-5; TRBD2 might be the D (5 bases). This CDR3 is built from 11 residues. The germline CDR1 and CDR2 sequences are SQVTM and ANQGSEA. Deletions cut 8 bases from V and 5 bases from J, with 12 bases between. CDR3: CSLLVSETQYF. The CDR3 nucleotides read TGCAGCCTACTAGTAAGCGAGACCCAGTACTTC. Full variable domain (rest looked up from reference TRBV29-1 and TRBJ2-5): SAVISQKPSRDICQRGTSLTIQCQVDSQVTMMFWYRQQPGQSLTLIATANQGSEATYESGFVIDKFPISRPNLTFSTLTVSNMSPEDSSIYLCSLLVSETQYFGPGTRLLVL.

V gene TRBV11-2 combines with J gene TRBJ2-1; D gene uncertain. V lost 5 bases and J 9 bases, leaving 11 bases between the germline ends. The CDR3 has 12 residues. Germline V gene sequence: CDR1 SGHAT, CDR2 FQNNGV. This chain's CDR3 is CASSQGRGEQFF. The CDR3 DNA reads as TGTGCCAGCAGCCAAGGACGCGGTGAGCAGTTCTTC.

The table lists this clonotype with a few counts. The chain employs TRBV18 and TRBJ1-2; no reliable D call. Trimming removed 3 bases at V and 4 bases at J, with 15 bases between. The CDR3 sequence is 15 residues long. Germline V gene lookup returns CDR1 KGHSH and CDR2 LQKENI. The CDR3 nucleotides are TGTGCCAGCTCACCCCAGACCGGGAGCACCTATGGCTACACCTTC. Its protein product is CASSPQTGSTYGYTF.

This clonotype was seen a handful of times. The chain carries TRBV20-1 and TRBJ1-4; D gene unclear. Germline CDR1 is DFQATT and CDR2 is SNEGSKA (reference sequence). The CDR3 is made up of 14 amino acids. V lost 1 base to trimming and J lost 4 bases, with 10 bases between them. For the CDR3, the DNA is TGCAGTGCTAGAGCCGGACCGATTAATGAAAAACTGTTTTTT. Translating it yields CSARAGPINEKLFF.

The chain links TRBV5-1 to TRBJ2-7; perhaps TRBD1 as D (6 bases). This CDR3 has 13 amino acids. V gave up 4 bases and J gave up 1 base, with 9 bases separating them. Germline CDR1 is SGHRS and CDR2 is YFSETQ. CDR3 coding DNA: TGCGCCAGCAGCCCCGGACAGTCCTACGAGCAGTACGTC. Its translation is CASSPGQSYEQYV.

The chain is built from TRBV5-5 and TRBJ1-2, with TRBD1 matching over 7 bases. Losses at the gene ends were 5 bases for V and 5 bases for J; bases not matched to a gene: 12. The CDR3 is 15 residues long. Germline CDR1 reads SGHKS; CDR2 reads YYEKEE (reference sequence). The CDR3 sequence is CASSLVAGGTYGYTF. The CDR3 nucleotides are TGTGCCAGCAGTTTAGTAGCAGGGGGGACTTATGGCTACACCTTC.

In this sample, this clonotype turned up many times. The chain combines TRBV20-1 with TRBJ2-2; possible D gene TRBD1, 5 bases. V was trimmed by 2 bases and J by 9 bases, leaving 16 bases between them. The CDR3 totals 14 residues. Germline CDR1 DFQATT, CDR2 SNEGSKA (reference sequence). As DNA, the CDR3 is TGCAGTGCTAGATTGGGAAATGGGGCCCGGGAGCTGTTTTTT. Encoded protein: CSARLGNGARELFF.

This clonotype has only a few counts. The chain combines TRBV5-1 with TRBJ2-2; TRBD1 agrees at 11 bases. With 3 bases clipped from V and 5 bases from J, the junction kept 12 bases outside the gene matches. There are 18 residues in the CDR3. Germline-derived CDR1 and CDR2 are SGHRS and YFSETQ. The CDR3 coding sequence is TGCGCCAGCAGCTCGCCCGGACAGGGGGCGAGGTGGACCGGGGAGCTGTTTTTT. Translating it yields CASSSPGQGARWTGELFF.

The sample holds a few counts of this clonotype. The chain uses TRBV10-3 and TRBJ2-5; unclear D gene. With 3 bases removed from V and 5 bases from J, the gap between germline ends came to 7 bases. The CDR3 covers 12 residues. Germline V gives CDR1 ENHRY, CDR2 SYGVKD. The CDR3 loop is CAISEKLETQYF. The CDR3 nucleotides read TGTGCCATCAGTGAAAAGCTCGAGACCCAGTACTTC.

In this sample, this clonotype turned up a few times. The CDR3 protein is CASSNRGVRVHEQFF. The CDR3 nucleotides are TGTGCCAGCAGCAATAGGGGGGTAAGGGTACATGAGCAGTTCTTC. The chain couples TRBV12-3 or TRBV12-4 to TRBJ2-1, with D perhaps given as TRBD1 or TRBD2 (6 bases each). Between the trimmed V and J ends, which lost 6 bases and 8 bases, there was a span of 20 bases. The CDR3 length is 15 residues.

The genes are TRBV12-3 or TRBV12-4 and TRBJ2-1; 7 bases agree with TRBD1. The V gene end was trimmed by 7 bases and the J gene end by 5 bases; junction bases not matched to a gene: 14. This CDR3 is built from 16 residues. This chain's CDR3 is CASTLPTGYLNNEQFF. CDR3 in DNA: TGTGCCAGCACCCTCCCGACAGGGTACCTAAACAATGAGCAGTTCTTC.